A single sample gave rise to the 8 T cell receptor beta chains below, sequenced in a study of blood T cell repertoires in COVID-19. This table comes from immunoSEQ multiplex PCR, and its TCRdb copy is limited to in-frame clones, with some not included. This sample carries more than 35,000 clones, roughly 87% of them seen once, and the ten largest clones take around 21%. Sequencing used peripheral blood. The receptor set was obtained from a man between 60 and 75 years old with acute or convalescent COVID-19.

This clone was recorded once. The chain recombines TRBV19 with TRBJ2-4, with 7 bases fitting TRBD2. Germline CDR1 reads LNHDA; CDR2 reads SQIVND (reference sequence). Trimming at V came to 7 bases and at J to 9 bases, leaving 9 bases not matched to a gene. The CDR3 runs to 13 residues. DNA of the CDR3: TGTGCCAGTATGGAATCCGGGGGGAGCATTCAGTACTTC. It translates to CASMESGGSIQYF.

V is TRBV6-4 and J is TRBJ1-1; tentatively, D is TRBD1 (6 bases). Germline CDR1 MRHNA, CDR2 SNTAGT. This CDR3 is 13 amino acids long. V was cut by 4 bases and J by 7 bases, with 13 bases left in between. CDR3 residues: CASSASVGGEAFF. The CDR3 bases are TGTGCCAGCAGTGCATCGGTAGGGGGTGAAGCTTTCTTT.

This chain connects TRBV18 to TRBJ1-1; 7 bases line up with TRBD1. Germline V gives CDR1 KGHSH, CDR2 LQKENI. This CDR3 spans 14 amino acids. The J segment lost 0 bases and the V segment lost 3 bases, leaving 1 base of the junction unmatched. The CDR3: CASSPDRLNTEAFF. The CDR3 DNA is TGTGCCAGCTCACCGGACAGGTTGAACACTGAAGCTTTCTTT.

This chain connects TRBV5-1 to TRBJ2-3, with D maybe TRBD1 (6 bases). Germline V lookup: CDR1 SGHRS, CDR2 YFSETQ. This CDR3 is 14 amino acids long. Trimming removed 3 bases at V and 6 bases at J, with 14 bases between. CDR3 sequence reads: CASSSTGSRDTQYF. The CDR3 DNA follows: TGCGCCAGCAGCTCGACAGGTAGTAGGGATACGCAGTATTTT.

The chain recombines TRBV5-4 with TRBJ1-3, with D unresolved. V lost 4 bases and J lost 2, with 16 bases in between. The germline CDR1 and CDR2 sequences are SGHNT and YYREEE (reference sequence). The CDR3 has 16 residues. The CDR3 coding sequence is TGTGCCAGCAGCGACCTGTCAACGCGGGCTGGAAACACCATATATTTT. It is translated as CASSDLSTRAGNTIYF.

By share, this clone ranks as medium-sized. This sequence joins TRBV19 and TRBJ1-5, with D maybe TRBD1 (5 bases). In germline, CDR1 is LNHDA, CDR2 SQIVND (reference sequence). This CDR3 is built from 13 residues. V was cut by 4 bases and J by 5 bases, with 9 bases left in between. CDR3 nucleotide sequence: TGTGCCAGTAGTACGGGGGAGTATCAGCCCCAGCATTTT. Translating gives CASSTGEYQPQHF.

This clone is a singleton in its sample. J is TRBJ1-1 and V is TRBV25-1, with a possible D match to TRBD1 (5 bases). Trimming removed 2 bases at V and 0 bases at J, with 16 bases between. The germline V gene encodes CDR1 MGHDK and CDR2 SYGVNS. The CDR3 is 17 amino acids. The CDR3 sequence: CASSETAITGLNTEAFF. CDR3 DNA: TGTGCCAGCAGTGAAACGGCTATAACAGGATTGAACACTGAAGCTTTCTTT.

J is TRBJ2-5 and V is TRBV5-4, with D hard to call. CDR3 length: 14 residues. CDR1 is SGHNT and CDR2 is YYREEE in the germline V gene (reference sequence). V gave up 4 bases and J gave up 0 bases, with 10 bases separating them. The CDR3, as DNA: TGTGCCAGCAGCCTTACCGGGTACCAAGAGACCCAGTACTTC. It codes for CASSLTGYQETQYF.